The entry below describes one T cell receptor beta chain. The sample comes from a study of blood T cell repertoires in COVID-19. About the research overall: Both acute and convalescent COVID-19 samples were obtained from the United States, Italy and Spain. From T cells, B-cell-depleted T cells, or PBMCs came the material, which was cDNA or gDNA.

Under the authors' procedure: Amplifying reference gene primers gave estimates of nucleated cell counts. The table came from immunoSEQ multiplex PCR; TCRdb's copy has only in-frame clones and leaves some out. The V and J calls and clone size are taken from that table; D and trimming were inferred from the DNA. This table holds under 80,000 clones, over 75% found once. This CDR3 is built from 15 residues. Germline V gene lookup returns CDR1 SEHNR and CDR2 FQNEAQ (reference sequence). V was clipped by 1 base and J by 0 bases, with 10 bases between them. This receptor was taken from a man aged 50 to 59 with acute or convalescent COVID-19. This chain joins TRBV7-9 and TRBJ2-7, with D possibly TRBD2 on 6 matching bases. Material: peripheral blood. CDR3: CASSLGFGSSYEQYF. Written as DNA, the CDR3 is TGTGCCAGCAGCTTAGGATTCGGGAGCTCCTACGAGCAGTACTTC.